This T cell receptor (beta chain) was identified in a study of shared clonotypes between healthy human individuals. This clone came up once. The same CDR3 can be traced to other DNA sequences in this sample. Trimming at V came to 2 bases and at J to 2 bases, leaving 3 bases not matched to a gene. The CDR3 runs 17 residues. Germline V gene lookup returns CDR1 SGHRS and CDR2 YFSETQ. TCRdb keeps only in-frame clones here, not all; method: immunoSEQ multiplex PCR. The repertoire holds about 2.4 million clones, with approximately 93% as singletons. The sequencing input was naive CD4+ T cells from PBMCs. The subset here: CD45RA+ positively selected. This rearrangement joins TRBV5-1 to TRBJ2-2; 13 bases are a match to TRBD2. This sequence was found in a man younger than 35 in good health. Some clones in this sample may be carry-over from other donors' samples. CDR3 residues: CASSFTSGRVNTGELFF. The CDR3 DNA is TGCGCCAGCAGCTTTACTAGCGGGAGGGTAAACACCGGGGAGCTGTTTTTT. The complete variable domain, with remaining parts taken from reference TRBV5-1 and TRBJ2-2, reads KAGVTQTPRYLIKTRGQQVTLSCSPISGHRSVSWYQQTPGQGLQFLFEYFSETQRNKGNFPGRFSGRQFSNSRSEMNVSTLELGDSALYLCASSFTSGRVNTGELFFGEGSRLTVL.